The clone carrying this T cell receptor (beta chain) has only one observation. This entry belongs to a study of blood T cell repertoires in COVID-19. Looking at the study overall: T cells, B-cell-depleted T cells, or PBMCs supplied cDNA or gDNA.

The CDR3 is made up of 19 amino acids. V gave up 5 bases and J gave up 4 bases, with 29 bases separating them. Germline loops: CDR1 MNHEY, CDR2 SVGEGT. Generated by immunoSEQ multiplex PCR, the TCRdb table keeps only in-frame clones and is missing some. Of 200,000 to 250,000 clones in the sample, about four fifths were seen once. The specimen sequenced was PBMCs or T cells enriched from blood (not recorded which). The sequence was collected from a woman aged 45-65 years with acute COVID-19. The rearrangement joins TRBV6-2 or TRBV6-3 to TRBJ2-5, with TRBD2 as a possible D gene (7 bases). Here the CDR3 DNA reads TGTGCCAGCAGTCCATCCGGACTGAGGAGGGGGGGCTTAGTAGAGACCCAGTACTTC. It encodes CASSPSGLRRGGLVETQYF.